This T cell receptor beta chain was identified in a study of T cells in Graves' hyperthyroidism and ophthalmopathy (dated by TCRdb to about 2019). For the wider study: Peripheral blood samples were taken at initial diagnosis, before any treatment was given. A discovery cohort of around 100 patients, approximately 45 with Graves' ophthalmopathy and 57 with stable Graves' hyperthyroidism, was used to find distinguishing TCR V-J signatures. Prospective prediction of ophthalmopathy was tested in an independent validation cohort consisting of about 20 hyperthyroidism patients and 17 patients who later progressed to ophthalmopathy. The 75 to 100 discovery patients were divided at random into training and test sets in a 7:3 ratio. The study also compared thyroid tissue and blood T-cell repertoires from several Graves' hyperthyroidism patients. After blood sampling, hyperthyroidism patients were treated with methimazole at a starting dose of 30 mg daily, and ophthalmopathy patients were treated with high-dose intravenous methylprednisolone. The paper describes TCR Vbeta CDR3 sequencing of 130 to 150 peripheral blood samples, made up of 43 ophthalmopathy patients, some 76 hyperthyroidism patients and about 17 progressor patients. Overall study results and their limits: A model built on a 13 V-J signature distinguished ophthalmopathy from stable hyperthyroidism, reaching roughly 88% sensitivity and about 81% specificity in cross-validation and 80%/75% in testing. Most expanded thyroid clonotypes (frequency above 0.001) were also detected in blood, suggesting blood repertoires may reflect thyroid immune responses. Sample size was not statistically predetermined, and investigators were not blinded to group allocation. In validation, progression to ophthalmopathy was predicted by the model with 70% to 71% sensitivity and approximately 78% specificity, a median of approximately 7.1 months before onset.

Stable Graves' hyperthyroidism was defined as the absence of progression to ophthalmopathy over 18 months of follow-up. The hyperthyroidism patients were between 18 and 65 years old and newly diagnosed, with a disease duration of less than 2 months. Patients with uncontrolled infections, other autoimmune diseases, pregnancy or lactation were excluded. Diagnoses relied on clinical symptoms, serum thyroxine and TRAb, thyroid ultrasound and orbital computed tomography. Ficoll-Paque density gradient centrifugation was used to isolate PBMCs from 10 ml of fresh peripheral blood. Trizol reagent was used to extract total RNA, and RNA quality was then checked on an Agilent 2100 Bioanalyzer. Amplification of TCR beta CDR3 regions was carried out from RNA transcripts. For the first round of RT-PCR on the TCR CDR3, the HTBI primer set was used together with the Qiagen OneStep RT-PCR kit. Libraries were constructed in a second round of multiplex PCR, after which size selection and purification were carried out. Sequencing of the libraries was done on an Illumina HiSeq2000 using paired-end 100 bp reads. The published analysis was carried out like this. SOAPnuke was used to process the raw data, throwing out any read that contained adapters or uncalled bases, had a mean Phred below 15, or lacked an exact constant-primer or identifier match. COPE v1.2.5 was used to merge high-quality paired reads, and clonotypes were defined as unique nucleotide sequences. MiTCR v1.1 was used to align the clonotypes against IMGT TRBV, TRBD and TRBJ reference segments. The analysis was restricted to V-J combinations with a frequency above 0.0001, which together covered 99% to 99.2% of the repertoires. The TCS score was defined as F50 (clonal expansion) divided by E x V (chaos), with BLOSUM62-based TCRdist calculated between CDR3 peptides within each V-J. Welch's t-statistics and random forest reduced around 550 V-J features to roughly 13, which were used in a naive Bayes classifier (R e1071). Using fastp trimming at Q25 and MiXCR clonotype assembly, TCRdb reanalyzed the public sequencing data and kept in-frame beta chains. Rows with one shared CDR3 protein collapse into an entry with the most common genes and DNA. The V and J calls and clone size are TCRdb's, not the authors'. Here the sample has about 350,000 distinct CDR3 sequences; over 15% occur a single time. About 4% of the sample goes to the ten largest clones.

This clonotype was observed at least ten times. Its specific antigen is unknown. Per-nucleotide qualities are absent, and no much larger clonotype sits a single base away. V is cut back by 2 bases and J by 12 bases, with 11 bases in the junction unmatched. From cysteine to phenylalanine, the CDR3 is 13 amino acids long. Of the read, only the CDR3 DNA is kept; its 39 bases are in frame from base 1. CDR1 GTSNPN and CDR2 SVGIG are derived from the germline V gene (reference sequence). The clonotype comes from a woman between 18 and 29 years old with Graves' hyperthyroidism. Sample: blood. The V and J genes are TRBV30 and TRBJ1-1, with 8 middle bases fitting TRBD1. CDR3 loop: CAWSNSGGQGSFF. The nucleotide sequence reads TGTGCCTGGAGTAATTCAGGGGGCCAGGGGTCTTTCTTT. The full variable domain, completed from the reference TRBV30 and TRBJ1-1 proteins outside the CDR3, reads SQTIHQWPATLVQPVGSPLSLECTVEGTSNPNLYWYRQAAGRGLQLLFYSVGIGQISSEVPQNLSASRPQDRQFILSSKKLLLSDSGFYLCAWSNSGGQGSFFGQGTRLTVV.